This T cell receptor (beta chain) was documented in a study of blood T cell repertoires in COVID-19. Background on the study: Collection of acute and convalescent COVID-19 samples took place in the United States, Italy and Spain.

V gave up 6 bases and J gave up 1 base, with 15 bases separating them. Germline CDR1 MDHEN, CDR2 SYDVKM. The CDR3 has 15 amino acids. Many counts were recorded for this clone. Everyone who took part was roughly 18 to 90 years old, and they came from about 25 US areas. Participants classified as exposed had met a COVID-19 case within 2 weeks before study entry. Authors' data handling: Cell counts per sample came from amplifying reference gene primers. Some clones are missing from TCRdb's copy, which holds only in-frame ones; the method was immunoSEQ multiplex PCR. The V and J calls and clone size are taken from that table; D and trimming were inferred from the DNA. The table has about 250,000 clones, approximately 81% seen once.

The chain has TRBV28 and TRBJ1-1; D remains unclear. The sequence came from a woman in her forties or fifties who had been exposed to COVID-19. The sequenced material came from PBMCs or T cells enriched from blood (not recorded which). The CDR3 sequence: CASSPSLTGNTEAFF. CDR3 sequence (DNA): TGTGCCAGCAGCCCATCCCTAACGGGGAACACTGAAGCTTTCTTT. The variable domain in full, with the rest retrieved from reference TRBV28 and TRBJ1-1, is DVKVTQSSRYLVKRTGEKVFLECVQDMDHENMFWYRQDPGLGLRLIYFSYDVKMKEKGDIPEGYSVSREKKERFSLILESASTNQTSMYLCASSPSLTGNTEAFFGQGTRLTVV.